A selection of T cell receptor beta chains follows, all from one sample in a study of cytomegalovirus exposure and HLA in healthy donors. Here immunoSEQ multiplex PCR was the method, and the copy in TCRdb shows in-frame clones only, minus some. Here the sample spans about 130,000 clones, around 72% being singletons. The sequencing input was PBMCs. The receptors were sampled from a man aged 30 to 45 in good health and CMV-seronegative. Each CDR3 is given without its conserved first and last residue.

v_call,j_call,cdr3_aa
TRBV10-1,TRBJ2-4,ASSAAVAKNIQY
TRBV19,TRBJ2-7,ASSHRDRGAYEQY
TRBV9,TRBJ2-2,ASSPRDIPRGELF
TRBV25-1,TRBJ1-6,ASSEGRETSPLH
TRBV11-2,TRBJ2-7,ASTKLTSGGRSYEQY
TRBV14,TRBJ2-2,ASSLQYTGELF
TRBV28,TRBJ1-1,ASSSPSGGFRTF
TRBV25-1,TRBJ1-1,ASSEQTSRGHTEAF
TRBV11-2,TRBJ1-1,ASSLVPGQTEAF
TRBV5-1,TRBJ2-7,ASSLEGTSFGEQY
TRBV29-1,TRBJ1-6,SVWTGENSPLH
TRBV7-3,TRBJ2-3,ASSSKGGGPKY
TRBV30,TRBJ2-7,AWSFGLSYEQY
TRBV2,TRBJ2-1,ASSAAGGIYNEQF
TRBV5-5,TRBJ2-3,ASSFVAGEYTDTQY
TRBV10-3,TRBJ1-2,AARTGIYGYT
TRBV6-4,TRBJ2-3,ASSEKTSGGSDTQY
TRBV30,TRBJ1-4,AWSANGPGGEKLF
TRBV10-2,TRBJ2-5,ASTPSGGALETQY
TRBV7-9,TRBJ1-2,ASSRQGAVGYT
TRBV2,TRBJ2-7,ASKSGTAYEQY
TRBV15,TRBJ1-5,ATSSLVESNQPQH
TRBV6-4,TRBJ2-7,ASQLRTCYEQY
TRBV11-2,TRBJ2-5,ASRGLAQETQY
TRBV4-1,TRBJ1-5,ASSQDSRVQPQH
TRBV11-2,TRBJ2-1,ASSSFFPGGPGNEQF
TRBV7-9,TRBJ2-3,ASSLVGAVRGTDTQY
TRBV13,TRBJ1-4,ASSLGEGTGKLF
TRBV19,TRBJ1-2,ASSDRLLYGYT
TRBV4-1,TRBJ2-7,ASSHYRDRAEEQY
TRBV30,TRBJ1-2,AWSPRGYDYT
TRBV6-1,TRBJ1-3,ASSPGLFVDTIY
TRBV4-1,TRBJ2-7,ASSLHTGEGSYEQY
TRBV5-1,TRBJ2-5,ASSLDGYQGGETQY
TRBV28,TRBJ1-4,ASSLQEKLF
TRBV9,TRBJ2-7,ASSPRHSSYEQY
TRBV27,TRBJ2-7,ASSFGQGASYEQY
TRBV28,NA,ASTLSESSYEQY